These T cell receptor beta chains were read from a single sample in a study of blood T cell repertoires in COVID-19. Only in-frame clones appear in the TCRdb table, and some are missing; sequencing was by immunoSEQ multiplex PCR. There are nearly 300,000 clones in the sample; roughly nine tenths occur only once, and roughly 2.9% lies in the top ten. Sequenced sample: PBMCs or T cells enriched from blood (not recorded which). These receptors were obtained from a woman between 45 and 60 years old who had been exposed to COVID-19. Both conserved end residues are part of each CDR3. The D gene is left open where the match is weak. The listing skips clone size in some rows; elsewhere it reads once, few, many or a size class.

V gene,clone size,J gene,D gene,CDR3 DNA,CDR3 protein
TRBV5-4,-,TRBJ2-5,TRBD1,TGTGCCAGCAGCCGCCCGGCAGGGGGACACCAAGAGACCCAGTACTTC,CASSRPAGGHQETQYF
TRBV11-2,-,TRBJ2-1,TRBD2,TGTGCCAGCAGCCCCGGGGTAGCGGGGAATGAGCAGTTCTTC,CASSPGVAGNEQFF
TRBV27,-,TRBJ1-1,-,TGTGCCAGCAGTCCGGAGTTGAACACTGAAGCTTTCTTT,CASSPELNTEAFF
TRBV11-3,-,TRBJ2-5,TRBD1,TGTGCCAGCAGCCCGGGACAGGGACAAGAGACCCAGTACTTC,CASSPGQGQETQYF
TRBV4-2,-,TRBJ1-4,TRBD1,TGTGCCAGCAGCCAAGATGGACAGGGGACTAATGAAAAACTGTTTTTT,CASSQDGQGTNEKLFF
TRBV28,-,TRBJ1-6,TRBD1,TGTGCCAGCAGTCTCCGACAGGGGGCCGTTCTTCCCCTCCACTTT,CASSLRQGAVLPLHF
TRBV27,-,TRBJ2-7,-,TGTGCCAGCAGTCCCCGACAATTACTCGAGCAGTACTTC,CASSPRQLLEQYF
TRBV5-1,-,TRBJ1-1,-,TGCGCCAGCAGCTTGGTTCGGGGGGCCGCGAACACTGAAGCTTTCTTT,CASSLVRGAANTEAFF
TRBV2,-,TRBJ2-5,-,TGTGCCAGCAACCAACTAGCCCAAGAGACCCAGTACTTC,CASNQLAQETQYF
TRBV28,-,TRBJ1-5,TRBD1,TGTGCCAGCAGTTTACCCGACAGGGTGGGCAATCAGCCCCAGCATTTT,CASSLPDRVGNQPQHF
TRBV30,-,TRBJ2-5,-,TGTGCCTGGAGTTCACAGGGAGAGACCCAGTACTTC,CAWSSQGETQYF
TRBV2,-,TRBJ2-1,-,TGTGCCAGCTCCTTCGGTTCCTACAATGAGCAGTTCTTC,CASSFGSYNEQFF
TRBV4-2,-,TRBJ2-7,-,TGTGCCAGCAGCCAAGATTCGCAGAACTCCTACGAGCAGTACTTC,CASSQDSQNSYEQYF
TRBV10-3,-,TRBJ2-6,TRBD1,TGTGCCATCAGTGTTTCAGGGGGTTCCTCTGGGGCCAACGTCCTGACTTTC,CAISVSGGSSGANVLTF
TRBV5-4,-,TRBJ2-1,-,TGTGCCAGCAGCTTGCGTAAACGGGGGACCCGCTACAATGAGCAGTTCTTC,CASSLRKRGTRYNEQFF
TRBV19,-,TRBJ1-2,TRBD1,TGTGCCAGTAGTATAGAACGGACAGGGCTGGGCTACACCTTC,CASSIERTGLGYTF
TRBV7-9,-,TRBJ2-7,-,TGTGCCAGCAGCTTTGGAGGGGCCGAGCAGTACTTC,CASSFGGAEQYF
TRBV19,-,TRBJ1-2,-,TGTGCCAGTACCACGTTTGGGACAAACTATGGCTACACCTTC,CASTTFGTNYGYTF
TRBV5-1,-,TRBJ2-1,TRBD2,TGCGCCAGCAGCTCCGGGACTAGCGGTGTAAATGAGCAGTTCTTC,CASSSGTSGVNEQFF
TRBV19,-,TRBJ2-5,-,TGTGCCAGTAGTATAGTGCTCACCAGTCCAGGGACCCAGTACTTC,CASSIVLTSPGTQYF
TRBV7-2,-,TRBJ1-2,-,TGTGCCAGCAGTCCCGGGGGGGCAAACAATAACTATGGCTACACCTTC,CASSPGGANNNYGYTF
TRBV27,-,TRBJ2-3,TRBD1,TGTGCCAGCAGCGTCCGGGACAGGGTTTCAGATACGCAGTATTTT,CASSVRDRVSDTQYF
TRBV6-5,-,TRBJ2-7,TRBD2,TGTGCCAGCACCTACGGGGCGGGGGGAGGCTACGAGCAGTACTTC,CASTYGAGGGYEQYF
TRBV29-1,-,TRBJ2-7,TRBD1,TGCAGCGTTTTCTCGGACAGGTACGAGCAGTACTTC,CSVFSDRYEQYF
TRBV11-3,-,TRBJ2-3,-,TGTGCCAGCAGCTTAGGGGCCAACACAGATACGCAGTATTTT,CASSLGANTDTQYF
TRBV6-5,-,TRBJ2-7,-,TGTGCCACCCGAGGTAGGGGGTCAGGGGTCTACGAGCAGTACTTC,CATRGRGSGVYEQYF
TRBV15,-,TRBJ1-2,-,TGTGCCACCAGCAGAGATATGGGGGGTCTAGGCTACACCTTC,CATSRDMGGLGYTF
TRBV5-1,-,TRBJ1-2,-,TGCGCCAGCAGCGAATCTCCCCAGGCGGGCTATGGCTACACCTTC,CASSESPQAGYGYTF
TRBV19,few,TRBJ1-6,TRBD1,TGTGCCAGTAGTATTAGGACAGGGGGAGCAAATTCACCCCTCCACTTT,CASSIRTGGANSPLHF
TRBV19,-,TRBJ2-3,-,TGTGCCAGTCAGGGTTGGGGCACAGATACGCAGTATTTT,CASQGWGTDTQYF
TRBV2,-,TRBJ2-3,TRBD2,TGTGCCAGCAGTCGCGGACTAGCGGGACCTAGCACAGATACGCAGTATTTT,CASSRGLAGPSTDTQYF
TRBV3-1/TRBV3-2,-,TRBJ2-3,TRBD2,TGTGCCAGCAGACCCAGCGGGGGGGCAATAGATACGCAGTATTTT,CASRPSGGAIDTQYF
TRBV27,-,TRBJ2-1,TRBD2,TGTGCCTCGTCCAAACCCGGGACTAGCGGGAAGCAGTTCTTC,CASSKPGTSGKQFF
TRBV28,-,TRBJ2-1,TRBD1,TGTGCCAGCACTTCTCTGGGACAGGGGACGAGGAATGAGCAGTTCTTC,CASTSLGQGTRNEQFF
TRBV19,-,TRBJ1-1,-,TGTGCCAGTAGTTCAGTTACCAACACTGAAGCTTTCTTT,CASSSVTNTEAFF
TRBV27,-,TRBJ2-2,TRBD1,TGTGCCAGCAGGAGGGACAGCTACACCGGGGAGCTGTTTTTT,CASRRDSYTGELFF
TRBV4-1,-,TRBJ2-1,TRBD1,TGCGCCAGCAGCCAAGGTCCGAGACAGGGGTACAATGAGCAGTTCTTC,CASSQGPRQGYNEQFF
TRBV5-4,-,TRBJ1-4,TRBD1,TGTGCCAGCAGCTTGGGGGACAGATCAACTAATGAAAAACTGTTTTTT,CASSLGDRSTNEKLFF
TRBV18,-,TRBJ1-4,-,TGTGCCAGCTCCTCCTCCTCCAGTGCGGTGGGTGAAAAACTGTTTTTT,CASSSSSSAVGEKLFF